These 26 T cell receptor beta chains originate from one sample sequenced in a study of T cells after yellow fever vaccination. MiXCR, applied by TCRdb to the 5' RACE reads, yields one record per CDR3 protein. The sample has roughly 27,000 distinct CDR3 sequences; under 6% are singletons. The sample here was CD8+ T cells sorted from PBMCs, taken 10 days after the yellow fever booster vaccination. The receptors here all came from a man younger than 40 who received the YFV17D yellow fever vaccine.

This clonotype was counted at least ten times. V and J are TRBV28 and TRBJ2-7; 13 bases fit TRBD2. V was clipped by 3 bases and J by 2 bases; unmatched bases: 10. Germline V gives CDR1 MDHEN, CDR2 SYDVKM. This CDR3 is built from 18 residues. The CDR3 spells CASSFPAQLAGGPYEQYF. CDR3 DNA: TGTGCCAGCAGTTTCCCAGCCCAACTAGCGGGAGGGCCCTACGAGCAGTACTTC.

This clonotype was observed many times. V usage is TRBV5-1 and J usage is TRBJ2-7, with TRBD1 identical over 8 bases. Germline assignment: CDR1 SGHRS and CDR2 YFSETQ. The J segment lost 6 bases and the V segment lost 3 bases, leaving 11 bases of the junction unmatched. The CDR3 sequence is 15 residues long. The DNA for the CDR3 is TGCGCCAGCAGCTGGACCCAGGGGGCGCGGGGCGAGCAGTACTTC. It encodes CASSWTQGARGEQYF.

In this sample, this clonotype turned up many times. The J gene is TRBJ2-1, the V gene TRBV30; 14 nucleotides agree with TRBD2. V lost 2 bases, J lost 8 bases, and 8 bases stayed unmatched. The CDR3 runs to 16 residues. CDR1 GTSNPN and CDR2 SVGIG come from the germline V gene (reference sequence). The CDR3 region is CAWSPTGTSGSHEQFF. CDR3 in DNA: TGTGCCTGGAGTCCAACCGGGACTAGCGGGAGCCATGAGCAGTTCTTC.

This clonotype came up many times. The V and J genes are TRBV3-1 and TRBJ2-3; 8 nucleotides align to TRBD2. CDR1 is LGHDT and CDR2 is YNNKEL in the germline V gene (reference sequence). The CDR3 is made up of 15 amino acids. V was clipped by 3 bases and J by 4 bases; unmatched bases: 6. CDR3 coding DNA: TGTGCCAGCAGCCATTCGGGAGGGCCCGCAGATACGCAGTATTTT. It encodes CASSHSGGPADTQYF.

This clonotype showed up many times. The rearrangement links TRBV12-3 or TRBV12-4 to TRBJ2-3, with D hard to call. The CDR3 sequence is 13 residues long. V was cut by 6 bases and J by 4 bases, with 11 bases left in between. The CDR3: CASRPGNPDTQYF. The CDR3 DNA reads as TGTGCCAGCAGGCCAGGAAACCCAGATACGCAGTATTTT.

This clonotype was picked up many times. The rearrangement links TRBV29-1 to TRBJ2-2, with TRBD2 matching over 8 bases. V was clipped by 7 bases and J by 6 bases; unmatched bases: 13. From germline, CDR1 is SQVTM and CDR2 ANQGSEA. This CDR3 comprises 15 residues. CDR3 sequence: CSGISGGPRPGELFF. The DNA of the CDR3 is TGCAGCGGGATTTCGGGAGGGCCCCGGCCCGGGGAGCTGTTTTTT.

This clonotype was seen repeatedly, ten times or more. The chain uses TRBV7-9 and TRBJ2-7, with 7 bases identical to TRBD2. The CDR3 totals 19 residues. CDR1 and CDR2 from the germline V gene are SEHNR and FQNEAQ (reference sequence). V lost 7 bases and J lost 2; bases outside the gene matches: 23. The CDR3: CASTDSRLSGLAEAYEQYF. In DNA form, the CDR3 reads TGTGCCAGCACCGATTCGCGTCTCTCGGGTCTAGCGGAGGCCTACGAGCAGTACTTC. Together with reference TRBV7-9 and TRBJ2-7, the CDR3 gives the full variable domain: DTGVSQNPRHKITKRGQNVTFRCDPISEHNRLYWYRQTLGQGPEFLTYFQNEAQLEKSRLLSDRFSAERPKGSFSTLEIQRTEQGDSAMYLCASTDSRLSGLAEAYEQYFGPGTRLTVT.

This clonotype showed up many times. The CDR3 region has the DNA TGTGCCAGTAGTATAGGCAATCCCTACGAGCAGTACTTC. This translates into CASSIGNPYEQYF. V usage is TRBV19 and J usage is TRBJ2-7; D is unclear. The CDR3 runs to 13 residues. Looked up from germline, CDR1 is LNHDA and CDR2 is SQIVND (reference sequence). The V gene lost 1 base and the J gene lost 2 bases, with 6 bases spanning the gap.

This clonotype was found many times. The chain joins TRBV15 to TRBJ2-7; possible D gene TRBD2, 5 bases. The CDR3 runs 14 residues. Trimming removed 1 base at V and 6 bases at J, with 13 bases between. Germline assignment: CDR1 LNHNV and CDR2 YYDKDF (reference sequence). The CDR3 loop reads CATSRGTGIGEQYF. The CDR3 DNA sequence: TGTGCCACCAGCAGAGGGACGGGGATCGGCGAGCAGTACTTC.

This clonotype was seen many times. The V gene is TRBV6-5, the J gene TRBJ2-7; D remains unclear. The V and J ends lost 4 bases and 2 bases respectively, with 6 bases between them. In germline, CDR1 is MNHEY, CDR2 SVGAGI. The CDR3 totals 12 residues. The CDR3 nucleotides read TGTGCCAGCAGTTCGGGTCCCTACGAGCAGTACTTC. Translation gives CASSSGPYEQYF.

This clonotype was counted ten times or more. This sequence joins TRBV12-3 or TRBV12-4 and TRBJ2-2; the match to TRBD2 covers 10 bases. V shed 6 bases, J shed 5 bases, and the junction held 3 bases outside the gene matches. The CDR3 sequence is 14 residues long. In DNA form, the CDR3 reads TGTGCCAGCAGCCTAGCGGGAGAAACCGGGGAGCTGTTTTTT. This translates into CASSLAGETGELFF.

Regarding this clonotype: A read error may account for a junction end that differs from germline. V is TRBV7-7 and J is TRBJ2-2; TRBD1 agrees at 11 bases. Germline V gives CDR1 SSHAT, CDR2 FNYEAQ (reference sequence). The length of the CDR3 is 21 residues. The DNA of the CDR3 is TGTGCTAGCAGCTTTCGTAGGGACCGGGACAGGGGGTTGTTTAACCCCGGGGAGCTGTTTTTT. Amino acids: CASSFRRDRDRGLFNPGELFF.

This clonotype was recorded many times. This chain uses TRBV6-5 with TRBJ1-1; tentatively, D is TRBD1 (5 bases). V was trimmed by 2 bases and J by 2 bases, leaving 12 bases between them. The CDR3 extends over 15 amino acids. The germline CDR1 and CDR2 sequences are MNHEY and SVGAGI. CDR3 nucleotide sequence: TGTGCCAGCAGTTACGGGCCTCAGGGAAACACTGAAGCTTTCTTT. Translating gives CASSYGPQGNTEAFF.

In this sample, this clonotype turned up many times. This chain uses TRBV4-3 with TRBJ2-3; TRBD2 matches 10 bases. V shed 0 bases, J shed 2 bases, and the junction held 2 bases outside the gene matches. The CDR3 runs to 16 residues. Germline CDR1 is LGHNA and CDR2 is YSLEER. CDR3 protein: CASSQDLAGVTDTQYF. For the CDR3, the DNA is TGCGCCAGCAGCCAAGATCTAGCGGGGGTCACAGATACGCAGTATTTT.

The sample holds many counts of this clonotype. This CDR3 is missing its conserved last phenylalanine or tryptophan, likely due to a read error. The limits of the CDR3 on the DNA are not certain, so only TCRdb's listed CDR3 is given. The genes are TRBV11-3 and TRBJ1-2. The CDR3 spans 8 amino acids, including both terminal residues. The V gene's germline CDR1 is SGHNT and CDR2 YENEEA. The CDR3 spells CASSPGRS.

This clonotype occurred many times. This chain connects TRBV5-5 to TRBJ2-6; D uncertain. The CDR3 is 18 amino acids. Germline assignment: CDR1 SGHKS and CDR2 YYEKEE (reference sequence). Trimming left V 2 bases short and J 4 bases short, with 19 bases between. CDR3 residues: CASSLMSADVAGANVLTF. In DNA form, the CDR3 reads TGTGCCAGCAGCTTAATGTCCGCAGACGTGGCCGGGGCCAACGTCCTGACTTTC.

This clonotype was seen ten or more times. V usage is TRBV20-1 and J usage is TRBJ1-1; D uncertain. The CDR3 covers 13 residues. Germline loops: CDR1 DFQATT, CDR2 SNEGSKA (reference sequence). Trimming removed 5 bases from V and 1 base from J, with 11 bases in between. The CDR3 loop is CSAPFMGNTEAFF. CDR3 in DNA: TGCAGTGCTCCATTCATGGGGAACACTGAAGCTTTCTTT.

This clonotype was seen many times. The V call is TRBV20-1, the J call TRBJ1-1; D is possibly TRBD1 (5 bases). V was cut by 3 bases and J by 2 bases, with 10 bases left in between. Germline V gene data show CDR1 as DFQATT and CDR2 as SNEGSKA (reference sequence). The CDR3 runs to 13 residues. Written as DNA, the CDR3 is TGCAGTGCTAGTTACCAGGGTAACACTGAAGCTTTCTTT. It is translated as CSASYQGNTEAFF.

There are many counts of this clonotype. This chain links TRBV6-4 with TRBJ2-1; 7 nucleotides match TRBD2. J was trimmed by 5 bases and V by 3 bases; bases with no gene match: 4. The CDR3 consists of 14 residues. Germline V CDR1 and CDR2: MRHNA, SNTAGT. The CDR3 loop is CASSEGGSHNEQFF. DNA of the CDR3: TGTGCCAGCAGTGAGGGCGGGAGTCACAATGAGCAGTTCTTC.

This clonotype has at least ten counts. The genes are TRBV7-2 and TRBJ2-3, with TRBD1 as a possible D gene (5 bases). The ends were cut back, 1 base at V and 2 bases at J, with 7 bases in the middle. This CDR3 is built from 14 residues. The germline gives CDR1 SGHTA, CDR2 FQGNSA. The CDR3 DNA is TGTGCCAGCAGCTTAGGGGGCCTCACAGATACGCAGTATTTT. This codes for CASSLGGLTDTQYF. The full variable domain, in which reference TRBV7-2 and TRBJ2-3 provide the parts outside the CDR3, is GAGVSQSPSNKVTEKGKDVELRCDPISGHTALYWYRQSLGQGLEFLIYFQGNSAPDKSGLPSDRFSAERTGGSVSTLTIQRTQQEDSAVYLCASSLGGLTDTQYFGPGTRLTVL.

This clonotype has at least ten counts. CDR3 sequence (DNA): TGTGCCAGCAGTTTCAATAGCGGGGTAACAGATACGCAGTATTTT. As protein: CASSFNSGVTDTQYF. The V call is TRBV28, the J call TRBJ2-3; 8 nucleotides agree with TRBD2. CDR1 is MDHEN and CDR2 is SYDVKM in the germline V gene. The CDR3 covers 15 residues. The V segment lost 3 bases and the J segment 3 bases; nucleotides outside the gene matches: 5. Full variable domain (outside the CDR3, taken from reference TRBV28 and TRBJ2-3): DVKVTQSSRYLVKRTGEKVFLECVQDMDHENMFWYRQDPGLGLRLIYFSYDVKMKEKGDIPEGYSVSREKKERFSLILESASTNQTSMYLCASSFNSGVTDTQYFGPGTRLTVL.

Regarding this clonotype: A much larger clone lies a single base off, so this may be a read error. The J gene is TRBJ2-7, the V gene TRBV12-3 or TRBV12-4, with D possibly TRBD2 on 6 matching bases. The V gene lost 8 bases and the J gene lost 2 bases, with 13 bases spanning the gap. The CDR3 has 13 amino acids. CDR3 DNA sequence: TGTGCCAGCGCGGAGGGGAGGACCTACGAGCAGTACTTC. Protein product: CASAEGRTYEQYF.

This clonotype was recorded at least ten times. This rearrangement joins TRBV24-1 to TRBJ2-5, with D possibly matching TRBD1 (5 bases). Germline V gives CDR1 KGHDR, CDR2 SFDVKD. CDR3 size: 17 residues. V lost 0 bases and J 1 base, leaving 14 bases between the germline ends. DNA of the CDR3: TGTGCCACCAGTGATTTGCCAGCCTCGACAGTCCAAGAGACCCAGTACTTC. Its translation: CATSDLPASTVQETQYF.

This clonotype showed up many times. The chain uses TRBV9 and TRBJ2-3, with TRBD2 identical over 9 bases. Losses at the gene ends were 3 bases for V and 3 bases for J; bases not matched to a gene: 8. The germline gives CDR1 SGDLS, CDR2 YYNGEE. This CDR3 is 16 amino acids long. The CDR3 spells CASSDRSGGLTDTQYF. DNA of the CDR3: TGTGCCAGCAGCGACCGTAGCGGGGGCCTTACAGATACGCAGTATTTT.

This clonotype was observed at least ten times. The chain combines TRBV29-1 with TRBJ2-5; TRBD1 is a possible D gene (6 bases). V was trimmed by 0 bases and J by 1 base, leaving 21 bases between them. The CDR3 loop spans 18 amino acids. CDR1 is SQVTM and CDR2 is ANQGSEA in the germline V gene. This chain's CDR3 is CSVEDRDKGFLGQETQYF. Written as DNA, the CDR3 is TGCAGCGTTGAAGATCGGGACAAAGGTTTCTTGGGCCAAGAGACCCAGTACTTC.

This clonotype appeared many times. The chain joins TRBV2 to TRBJ2-1; 8 bases are shared with TRBD1. The length of the CDR3 is 14 residues. Unmatched junction bases numbered 9, after V lost 6 bases and J lost 8 bases. In germline, CDR1 is SNHLY, CDR2 FYNNEI. CDR3 DNA: TGTGCCAGCAGCGACAGGGGCTTTGTCGATGAGCAGTTCTTC. Its translation: CASSDRGFVDEQFF.